Listed below are T cell receptor beta chains from one sample, sequenced in a study of blood T cell repertoires in COVID-19. Generated by immunoSEQ multiplex PCR, the TCRdb table keeps only in-frame clones and is missing some. The sample lists over 120,000 clones; around 88% were seen once. Material: peripheral blood. The receptors were sampled from a man aged 60 to 69 with active or convalescent COVID-19. Both conserved end residues are trimmed from each CDR3. Fields, in order: V gene, clone size, J gene, CDR3 protein. Size values are once, few and many counts, or a class for expanded clones, and some rows have none.

TRBV4-3,NA,TRBJ1-4,ASSLGGTTNEKLF
TRBV19,NA,TRBJ1-5,ASSPNRGYQPQH
TRBV9,NA,TRBJ1-3,ASSVEGETGNTIY
TRBV11-2,NA,TRBJ2-5,ASSLGLVEETQY
TRBV30,NA,TRBJ1-4,AWTPIDRAREKLF
TRBV18,NA,TRBJ2-7,ASSPPTGTGNEQY
TRBV19,NA,TRBJ1-2,ASSNGGFYGYT
TRBV2,NA,TRBJ2-7,ASSGQGYEQY
TRBV9,NA,TRBJ1-6,ASSPWGESYNSPLH
TRBV19,NA,TRBJ2-2,ASRRDRDTGELF
TRBV24-1,NA,TRBJ2-3,ATSDPGLAGGIASSTDTQY
TRBV5-1,NA,TRBJ1-5,ASSLDPYRNQPQH
TRBV10-3,NA,TRBJ2-2,AIGPQGAVDTGELF
TRBV2,NA,TRBJ2-7,ASSALSYEQY
TRBV7-2,few,TRBJ1-3,ASSIRGLVGNTIY
TRBV5-1,NA,TRBJ2-1,ASSRGDRGRNEQF
TRBV7-3,NA,TRBJ2-1,ASSLGSYNEQF
TRBV6-5,NA,TRBJ1-2,ASRPTGNYGYT
TRBV6-2/TRBV6-3,NA,TRBJ1-5,ASSTSRGNNQPQH
TRBV6-4,NA,TRBJ2-2,ASSDSRGQGRLF
TRBV25-1,NA,TRBJ2-7,AAGIYEQY
TRBV7-2,NA,TRBJ1-2,ASSPSSDSWGYT
TRBV19,NA,TRBJ1-6,ASSINPGSLH
TRBV5-6,NA,TRBJ1-5,ASSPGTGLTGPQH
TRBV10-3,NA,TRBJ2-5,AIRLTGMETQY
TRBV11-2,NA,TRBJ2-1,ASSISSGGAVNEQF
TRBV5-8,NA,TRBJ1-4,ASSQGRGTEKLF
TRBV19,NA,TRBJ1-4,ASARDRTGKLF
TRBV28,once,TRBJ2-7,ASRPPAGTSSEQY
TRBV7-2,NA,TRBJ1-1,ASTPQRGLGTEAF
TRBV30,NA,TRBJ1-3,AWSPGTMNTIY
TRBV19,NA,TRBJ1-5,ASSINYRSSNQPQH
TRBV24-1,NA,TRBJ1-2,ATSDPGAKGNYGYT
TRBV5-1,NA,TRBJ1-1,ASSLAGGSGTEAF
TRBV6-5,NA,TRBJ2-5,ASSYYAGGLQETQY
TRBV9,NA,TRBJ2-2,ASSVRLVNTGELF
TRBV4-3,NA,TRBJ2-1,ASSQDWGTTSGPYNEQF
TRBV19,NA,TRBJ2-5,ASSVAVAGGLGETQY
TRBV5-1,once,TRBJ1-2,ASSLAYSHNYGYT
TRBV7-2,NA,TRBJ1-1,ASSLGQNTEAF
TRBV27,NA,TRBJ2-1,ASSYPGGREF
TRBV24-1,NA,TRBJ2-1,ATSDLASGVNNEQF
TRBV9,NA,TRBJ2-7,ASSPSAGVSYEQY
TRBV24-1,NA,TRBJ1-5,ATSESGTGHQWDQPQH
TRBV20-1,NA,TRBJ1-3,SASRRVETSGNTIY
TRBV19,once,TRBJ1-4,ASSPTAPNEKLF
TRBV7-2,once,TRBJ2-3,ASSERTGYTDTQY
TRBV5-6,NA,TRBJ2-3,ASRPSGATDTQY
TRBV14,once,TRBJ2-1,ASSRNYGNEQF
TRBV12-3/TRBV12-4,NA,TRBJ1-1,ASTPGQAAEAF
TRBV28,NA,TRBJ1-2,ASSQAGTANYGYT
TRBV28,NA,TRBJ1-4,ASSLLTGEKLF
TRBV5-6,NA,TRBJ2-3,ASSSASGGDTQY
TRBV4-2,once,TRBJ2-4,ASSQVGGAGGKNIQY
TRBV5-4,NA,TRBJ1-6,ASSFGQGRGNSPLH
TRBV28,NA,TRBJ1-3,ASSPRGSGNTIY
TRBV9,few,TRBJ2-1,ASSIYGSSHYNEQF